This T cell receptor (beta chain) was retrieved from a study of glioma-infiltrating T cells after dendritic cell vaccination. About the research overall: Patients received three intradermal dendritic cell vaccine injections at biweekly intervals. Whole-study results and caveats: Complete blood and tumor specimen sets were limited to few patients.

V was pared by 6 bases and J by 4 bases, with 13 bases of the junction left unmatched. CDR3 length equals 18 residues. CDR1 is MGHDK, CDR2 SYGVNS, per germline. As to this clone: The antigen remains undetermined.

Selection required adequate fresh-frozen tumor tissue plus more than two years' survival data. The repertoire was sequenced with immunoSEQ multiplex PCR; TCRdb's copy has only in-frame clones and lacks some. The sample includes 80,000 to 100,000 clones, approximately 81% seen only once; the top ten take roughly 5.7%. The genes are TRBV25-1 and TRBJ1-4; 11 positions agree with TRBD1. Sequences were derived from blood, sampled before dendritic cell vaccination. This TCR was sampled from a human donor with glioblastoma. CDR3 in DNA: TGTGCCAGCAGCGACGCCCCTGGGACAGGGGGAATTAATGAAAAACTGTTTTTT. Its translation: CASSDAPGTGGINEKLFF.